This T cell receptor beta chain was found in a study of human T cells and chemical hapten exposure. As for the study in general: Scalp application of diphenylcyclopropenone was performed weekly in patients across the entire approximately 24-week study. Patients, a majority of them female, were diagnosed with alopecia areata, totalis or universalis. Overall study results and limits: Donors, who had alopecia, may show an immune response that differs from healthy people's.

This clonotype was observed a handful of times. Its antigen is as yet unknown. TCRdb independently ran MiXCR on the RACE reads; one entry per CDR3 protein. Of roughly 180,000 distinct CDR3 sequences listed, about 14% were seen once; the top ten hold 1.7%. Time point described: patch test 1, 2 weeks after DPC sensitization. Treatment given: therapeutic diphenylcyclopropenone sensitization with weekly scalp DPC. V was shortened by 4 bases and J by 1 base, with 21 bases between the two germline ends. The CDR3 is made up of 17 amino acids. Germline V CDR1 and CDR2: SGHKS, YYEKEE (reference sequence). The rearrangement uses TRBV5-5 and TRBJ2-7; D possibly uses TRBD1 or TRBD2 (5 bases each). The TCR comes from a woman aged 30 to 39 with alopecia areata. Some clones in this sample may be carry-over from other donors' samples. The sample here was whole blood, taken in connection with sensitization to the hapten diphenylcyclopropenone (DPC). The CDR3 region is CASSLSGTPSLSYEQYF. The CDR3 nucleotides are TGTGCCAGCAGCCTGTCGGGGACCCCTAGTCTTTCCTACGAGCAGTACTTC.